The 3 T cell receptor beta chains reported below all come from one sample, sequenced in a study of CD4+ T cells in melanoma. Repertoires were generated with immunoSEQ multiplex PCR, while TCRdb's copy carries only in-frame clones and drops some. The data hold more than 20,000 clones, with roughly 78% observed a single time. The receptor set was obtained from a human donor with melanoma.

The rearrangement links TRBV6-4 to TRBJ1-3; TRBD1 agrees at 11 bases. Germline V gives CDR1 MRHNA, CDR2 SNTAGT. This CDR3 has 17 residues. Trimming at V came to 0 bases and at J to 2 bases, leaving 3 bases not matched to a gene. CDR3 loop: CASSDSGTGGAGNTIYF. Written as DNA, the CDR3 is TGTGCCAGCAGTGACTCAGGGACAGGGGGAGCTGGAAACACCATATATTTT.

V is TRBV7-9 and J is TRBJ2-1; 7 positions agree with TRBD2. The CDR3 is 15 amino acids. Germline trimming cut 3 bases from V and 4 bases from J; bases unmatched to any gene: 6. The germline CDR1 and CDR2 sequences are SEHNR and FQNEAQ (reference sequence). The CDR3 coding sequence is TGTGCCAGCAGCTTGGGCCTAGCGGATTACAATGAGCAGTTCTTC. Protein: CASSLGLADYNEQFF.

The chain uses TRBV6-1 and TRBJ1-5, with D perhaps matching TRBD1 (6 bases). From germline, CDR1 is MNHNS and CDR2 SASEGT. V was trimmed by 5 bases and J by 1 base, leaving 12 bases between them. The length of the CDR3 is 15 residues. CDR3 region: CASSPGTQSNQPQHF. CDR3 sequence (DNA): TGTGCCAGCAGTCCCGGGACACAAAGCAATCAGCCCCAGCATTTT.